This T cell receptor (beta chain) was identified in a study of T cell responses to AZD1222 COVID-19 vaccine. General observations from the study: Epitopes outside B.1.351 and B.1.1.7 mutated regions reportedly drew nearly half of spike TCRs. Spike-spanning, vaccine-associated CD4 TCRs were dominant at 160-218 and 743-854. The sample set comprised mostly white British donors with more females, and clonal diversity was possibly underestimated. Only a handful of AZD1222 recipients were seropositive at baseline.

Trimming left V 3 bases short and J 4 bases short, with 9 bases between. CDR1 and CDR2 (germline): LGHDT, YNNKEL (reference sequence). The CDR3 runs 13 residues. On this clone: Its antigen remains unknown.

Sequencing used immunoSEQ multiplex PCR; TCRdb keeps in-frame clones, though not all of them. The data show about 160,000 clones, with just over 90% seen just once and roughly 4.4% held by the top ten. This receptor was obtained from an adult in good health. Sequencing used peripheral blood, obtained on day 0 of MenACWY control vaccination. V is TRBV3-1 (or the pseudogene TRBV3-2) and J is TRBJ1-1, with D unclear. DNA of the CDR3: TGTGCCAGCAGCCAGAGAACCGGCACTGAAGCTTTCTTT. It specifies CASSQRTGTEAFF.